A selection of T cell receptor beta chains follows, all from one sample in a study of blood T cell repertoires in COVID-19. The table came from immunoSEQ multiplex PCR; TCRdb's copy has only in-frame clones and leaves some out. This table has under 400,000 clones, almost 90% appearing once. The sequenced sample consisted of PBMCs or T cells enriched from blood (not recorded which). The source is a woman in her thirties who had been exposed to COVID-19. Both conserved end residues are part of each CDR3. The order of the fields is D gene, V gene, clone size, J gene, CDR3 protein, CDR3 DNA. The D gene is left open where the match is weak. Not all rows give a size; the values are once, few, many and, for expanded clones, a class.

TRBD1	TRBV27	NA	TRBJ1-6	CASSLGTGSNSPLHF	TGTGCCAGCAGTTTAGGGACAGGGTCTAATTCACCCCTCCACTTT
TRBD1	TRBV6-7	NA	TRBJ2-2	CAGQETANTGELFF	TGTGCCGGACAGGAGACCGCGAACACCGGGGAGCTGTTTTTT
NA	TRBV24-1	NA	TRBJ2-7	CATSEGQGGVHEQYF	TGTGCCACCAGTGAAGGCCAGGGAGGCGTCCACGAGCAGTACTTC
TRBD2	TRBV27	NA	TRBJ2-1	CASSSLSGSSDNEQFF	TGTGCCAGCAGTTCGCTTAGCGGGAGTTCCGACAATGAGCAGTTCTTC
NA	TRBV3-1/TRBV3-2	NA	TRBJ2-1	CASSPQGGDLQFF	TGTGCCAGCAGCCCCCAAGGGGGGGACCTGCAGTTCTTC
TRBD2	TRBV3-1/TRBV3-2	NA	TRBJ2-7	CASSQVGVRREIAYEQYF	TGTGCCAGCAGCCAAGTCGGGGTGAGGCGGGAGATCGCCTACGAGCAGTACTTC
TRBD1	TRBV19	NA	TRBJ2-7	CASSKEGDRGLGEQYF	TGTGCCAGTAGTAAGGAGGGTGACAGGGGTCTGGGTGAGCAGTACTTC
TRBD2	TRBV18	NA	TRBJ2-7	CASSPSLAGAPYEQYF	TGTGCCAGCTCACCCTCCCTAGCGGGAGCCCCTTACGAGCAGTACTTC
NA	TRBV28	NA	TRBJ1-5	CASSPVRDLQDYSNQPQHF	TGTGCCAGCAGCCCGGTGAGAGACCTCCAAGACTATAGCAATCAGCCCCAGCATTTT
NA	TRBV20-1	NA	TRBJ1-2	CSASKGWGANYGYTF	TGCAGTGCTAGTAAGGGTTGGGGAGCTAACTATGGCTACACCTTC
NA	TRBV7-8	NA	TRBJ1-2	CASSLVARGRGYGYTF	TGTGCCAGCAGCTTAGTGGCCAGGGGTCGGGGCTATGGCTACACCTTC
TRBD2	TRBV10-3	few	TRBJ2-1	CAAWAGGPVFDEQFF	TGTGCCGCCTGGGCGGGAGGGCCTGTTTTCGATGAGCAGTTCTTC
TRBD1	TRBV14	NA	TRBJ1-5	CASSPGQGDSNQPQHF	TGTGCCAGCAGCCCGGGACAGGGGGATAGCAATCAGCCCCAGCATTTT
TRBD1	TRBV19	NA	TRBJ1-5	CASSIMGQGPASNQPQHF	TGTGCCAGTAGTATTATGGGACAGGGGCCGGCGAGCAATCAGCCCCAGCATTTT
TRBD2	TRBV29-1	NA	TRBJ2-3	CSVVAGVKDTQYF	TGCAGCGTTGTTGCGGGAGTGAAAGATACGCAGTATTTT
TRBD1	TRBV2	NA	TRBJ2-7	CASRRQGNLYEQYF	TGTGCCAGCAGACGACAGGGTAATCTCTACGAGCAGTACTTC
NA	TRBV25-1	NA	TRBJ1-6	CASSDLLYSPLHF	TGTGCCAGCAGCGACTTACTTTATTCACCCCTCCACTTT
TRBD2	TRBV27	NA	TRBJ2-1	CASSRPGLAGYNEQFF	TGTGCCAGCAGTCGCCCGGGACTAGCGGGCTACAATGAGCAGTTCTTC
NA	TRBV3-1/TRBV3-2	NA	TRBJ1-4	CASSPKAGSATNEKLFF	TGTGCCAGCAGCCCAAAGGCTGGCAGCGCAACTAATGAAAAACTGTTTTTT
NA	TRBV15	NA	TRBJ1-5	CATSRPTGTRGFKSNQPQHF	TGTGCCACCAGCAGACCAACCGGGACAAGGGGGTTTAAGAGCAATCAGCCCCAGCATTTT
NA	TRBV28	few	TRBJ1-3	CASSRRVRQVGNTIYF	TGTGCCAGCAGTCGCCGGGTCCGCCAAGTGGGAAACACCATATATTTT
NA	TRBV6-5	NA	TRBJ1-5	CASSLRGEGQPQHF	TGTGCCAGCAGCCTCAGGGGTGAGGGGCAGCCCCAGCATTTT
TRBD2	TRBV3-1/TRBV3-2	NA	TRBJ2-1	CASSLHAPGLARDEQFF	TGTGCCAGCAGCCTGCACGCCCCGGGACTAGCCCGGGATGAGCAGTTCTTC